These 31 T cell receptor beta chains share one sample of origin, sequenced in a study of T cell responses to AZD1222 COVID-19 vaccine. Clones were sequenced by immunoSEQ multiplex PCR, and TCRdb holds only the in-frame ones, with some missing. Of around 110,000 clones in the sample, almost 95% were seen once. The sequencing used peripheral blood, collected 28 days after the second AZD1222 dose. These receptors were taken from an adult who received the AZD1222 COVID-19 vaccine.

This sequence joins TRBV4-1 and TRBJ1-2; D might be TRBD1 (6 bases). The germline V gene encodes CDR1 MGHRA and CDR2 YSYEKL. V dropped 2 bases and J dropped 4 bases, with 20 bases sitting between them. The CDR3 is made up of 17 amino acids. The CDR3, as DNA: TGCGCCAGCAGCCAAAAGGGGGAAGACCTCTTCGGCTATGGCTACACCTTC. This codes for CASSQKGEDLFGYGYTF.

CDR3 in DNA: TGTGCCAGCACTCAAGGGCAGGGCAGGGCATCGCCTCAGCCCCAGCATTTT. It codes for CASTQGQGRASPQPQHF. V and J are TRBV21-1 and TRBJ1-5; the table calls TRBD1, which could not be checked here. TRBV21-1 is noted as a pseudogene. The CDR3 is made up of 17 amino acids.

V and J are TRBV28 and TRBJ1-4, with D possibly being TRBD1 (6 bases). The germline V gene has CDR1 MDHEN and CDR2 SYDVKM. This CDR3 contains 19 residues. Trimming removed 8 bases from V and 1 base from J, with 26 bases in between. The CDR3 sequence: CASSTVQGIFSGTNEKLFF. The CDR3, as DNA: TGTGCCAGCTCTACGGTACAGGGTATTTTTTCTGGAACTAATGAAAAACTGTTTTTT.

The chain recombines TRBV28 with TRBJ1-5; no reliable D call. Trimming shortened V by 3 bases and J by 2 bases, and 14 bases separated the two germline ends. This CDR3 has 16 residues. Germline values: CDR1 MDHEN, CDR2 SYDVKM. CDR3 sequence reads: CASSFLMSGGNQPQHF. The DNA of the CDR3 is TGTGCCAGCAGTTTCCTCATGTCCGGCGGCAATCAGCCCCAGCATTTT.

A few counts support this clone. V gene TRBV3-1 (or the pseudogene TRBV3-2) combines with J gene TRBJ2-2; D is possibly TRBD1 (6 bases). The CDR3 sequence is 13 residues long. Germline CDR1 LGHDT, CDR2 YNNKEL (reference sequence). The V end was cut by 4 bases, the J end by 3 bases, with 6 bases between. The CDR3 protein is CASSRTDTGELFF. For the CDR3, the DNA is TGTGCCAGCAGCCGGACAGACACCGGGGAGCTGTTTTTT.

The table lists this clone with a count of one. This chain connects TRBV19 to TRBJ1-4; D call uncertain. V was clipped by 7 bases and J by 8 bases, with 17 bases between them. Germline assignment: CDR1 LNHDA and CDR2 SQIVND (reference sequence). The CDR3 spans 14 residues. This chain's CDR3 is CASNPSLSGEKLFF. The CDR3 DNA reads TGTGCCAGTAATCCCTCCCTTAGTGGCGAAAAACTGTTTTTT.

In its sample, this clone was seen once. This rearrangement joins TRBV7-9 to TRBJ2-1, with a weak D call TRBD2 (6 bases). V dropped 1 base and J dropped 8 bases, with 12 bases sitting between them. The CDR3 length is 14 residues. The germline CDR1 and CDR2 sequences are SEHNR and FQNEAQ (reference sequence). The CDR3 region is CASSLVARRDEQFF. The CDR3 DNA follows: TGTGCCAGCAGCTTAGTAGCGCGGAGGGATGAGCAGTTCTTC.

The CDR3 coding sequence is TGTGCCAGCGCAAAGGAGAGCGGAATTAACACCGGGGAGCTGTTTTTT. This codes for CASAKESGINTGELFF. V gene TRBV7-6 combines with J gene TRBJ2-2; D may be TRBD2 (5 bases). The CDR3 runs 16 residues. Germline CDR1 SGHVS, CDR2 FNYEAQ. V was cut by 8 bases and J by 2 bases, with 18 bases left in between.

This chain uses TRBV7-2 with TRBJ2-5; TRBD1 agrees at 10 bases. The CDR3 contains 14 residues. Germline loops: CDR1 SGHTA, CDR2 FQGNSA. The V gene end was trimmed by 8 bases and the J gene end by 3 bases; junction bases not matched to a gene: 6. The CDR3 nucleotides are TGTGCCAGCCGGACAGGGGGATCGGAAGAGACCCAGTACTTC. Translated: CASRTGGSEETQYF.

V is TRBV28 and J is TRBJ2-7, with 15 nucleotides matching TRBD2. CDR1 is MDHEN and CDR2 is SYDVKM in the germline V gene. The ends lost 6 bases at V and 0 bases at J; junction bases unmatched: 6. This CDR3 region has 17 residues. The CDR3 loop is CASRGTSGRLYSYEQYF. The DNA of the CDR3 is TGTGCCAGCAGGGGGACTAGCGGGAGGCTTTACTCCTACGAGCAGTACTTC. Looking up the rest from reference TRBV28 and TRBJ2-7 gives the full variable domain: DVKVTQSSRYLVKRTGEKVFLECVQDMDHENMFWYRQDPGLGLRLIYFSYDVKMKEKGDIPEGYSVSREKKERFSLILESASTNQTSMYLCASRGTSGRLYSYEQYFGPGTRLTVT.

CDR3 sequence (DNA): TGTGCCTTGAACACCGGGACTAGCGGGGGATACAATGAGCAGTTCTTC. Protein sequence: CALNTGTSGGYNEQFF. The chain recombines TRBV30 with TRBJ2-1, with 14 bases identical to TRBD2. The CDR3 sequence is 16 residues long. Germline-derived CDR1 and CDR2 are GTSNPN and SVGIG (reference sequence). With V trimmed by 7 bases and J by 4 bases, 9 bases remained unmatched.

This clone was counted once. This rearrangement joins TRBV4-1 to TRBJ2-3; the match to TRBD2 covers 7 bases. Looked up from germline, CDR1 is MGHRA and CDR2 is YSYEKL. The CDR3 spans 17 residues. The ends lost 3 bases at V and 2 bases at J; junction bases unmatched: 11. Here the CDR3 reads CASSHLISGPLTDTQYF. The CDR3 DNA follows: TGCGCCAGCAGCCACTTAATTAGCGGGCCCCTCACAGATACGCAGTATTTT.

The CDR3 region is CASSSTNPSVGAGANVLTF. The CDR3 DNA is TGCGCCAGCAGCTCCACGAATCCATCGGTCGGGGCTGGGGCCAACGTCCTGACTTTC. The V gene is TRBV4-1, the J gene TRBJ2-6; weak D call: TRBD2 (5 bases). V lost 5 bases to trimming and J lost 2 bases, with 22 bases between them. Germline V gives CDR1 MGHRA, CDR2 YSYEKL. CDR3 length: 19 amino acids.

The V call is TRBV11-2, the J call TRBJ2-3; 11 bases align to TRBD2. Germline loops: CDR1 SGHAT, CDR2 FQNNGV. The CDR3 consists of 17 residues. V was pared by 4 bases and J by 4 bases, with 10 bases of the junction left unmatched. In DNA, the CDR3 is TGTGCCAGCAGCTACACTCTAGCGGGAGGCGGTGCAGATACGCAGTATTTT. It is translated as CASSYTLAGGGADTQYF.

With respect to this clone: Sequence at one end of the junction differs from germline and may be a read error. The chain joins TRBV4-2 to TRBJ2-7, with TRBD1 identical over 7 bases. This CDR3 comprises 14 residues. Germline V CDR1 and CDR2: LGHNA, YNFKEQ. The CDR3 region is CASSQDGRVRDRNF. As DNA, the CDR3 is TGTGCCAGCAGCCAAGATGGGCGGGTTCGGGACAGAAACTTC.

This sequence joins TRBV15 and TRBJ1-6; the D is unclear. Germline values: CDR1 LNHNV, CDR2 YYDKDF (reference sequence). V gave up 0 bases and J gave up 7 bases, with 7 bases separating them. CDR3 length: 14 residues. The CDR3 sequence is CATSRDLENSPLHF. The CDR3 bases are TGTGCCACCAGCAGAGATCTGGAAAATTCACCCCTCCACTTT.

DNA of the CDR3: TGCGCCAGCAGTGGGACACACCCTATCGGTGGAAACACCATATATTTT. Translation gives CASSGTHPIGGNTIYF. The chain has TRBV10-1 and TRBJ1-3; D might be TRBD1 (5 bases). Germline V gives CDR1 WNHNN, CDR2 SYGVQD (reference sequence). CDR3 length equals 16 residues. V was pared by 4 bases and J by 3 bases, with 16 bases between.

The rearrangement joins TRBV28 to TRBJ2-3; TRBD1 is a possible D gene (5 bases). The germline V gene has CDR1 MDHEN and CDR2 SYDVKM. Deletions cut 6 bases from V and 2 bases from J, with 12 bases between. This CDR3 region has 14 residues. The chain's CDR3 is CASSQGQPTDTQYF. DNA of the CDR3: TGTGCCAGCAGCCAAGGACAACCCACAGATACGCAGTATTTT.

V usage is TRBV29-1 and J usage is TRBJ2-1; possible D gene TRBD1, 5 bases. There are 14 residues in the CDR3. Germline CDR1 is SQVTM and CDR2 is ANQGSEA. The ends were cut back, 4 bases at V and 4 bases at J, with 14 bases in the middle. The CDR3 DNA follows: TGCAGCGTTGTAATGACGGCAGGGTACAATGAGCAGTTCTTC. Its translation: CSVVMTAGYNEQFF.

V and J are TRBV7-2 and TRBJ2-1; TRBD2 agrees at 7 bases. CDR1 and CDR2 (germline): SGHTA, FQGNSA. J lost 7 bases, V lost 3 bases, and 6 bases had no gene match. The CDR3 consists of 14 residues. DNA for the CDR3: TGTGCCAGCAGCTTTCCAGCGGGACCGAATGAGCAGTTCTTC. Residues: CASSFPAGPNEQFF.

The rearrangement links TRBV5-4 to TRBJ2-7, with D tentatively TRBD2 (6 bases). Germline lookup yields CDR1 SGHNT and CDR2 YYREEE (reference sequence). This CDR3 is built from 14 residues. The ends were cut back, 3 bases at V and 3 bases at J, with 13 bases in the middle. CDR3: CASSWDSGRYEQYF. CDR3 nucleotide sequence: TGTGCCAGCAGCTGGGACTCAGGGCGCTACGAGCAGTACTTC.

The chain combines TRBV11-2 with TRBJ1-5; 7 bases are a match to TRBD1. The junction had 2 bases not matched to a gene; V was cut back by 2 bases and J by 4 bases. There are 14 residues in the CDR3. CDR1 is SGHAT and CDR2 is FQNNGV in the germline V gene. The CDR3 DNA reads TGTGCCAGCAGCTTACGGGACAGAAATCAGCCCCAGCATTTT. Amino acid sequence: CASSLRDRNQPQHF.

This clone was detected only a few times. V gene TRBV6-2 or TRBV6-3 combines with J gene TRBJ1-6; D gene ambiguous. CDR3 length equals 17 residues. Germline lookup yields CDR1 MNHEY and CDR2 SVGEGT. V shed 2 bases and J shed 8 bases, with 19 bases lying between them. The CDR3, as DNA: TGTGCCAGCAGTTACACCCGAGGCGGGAGGCGGGATTCACCCCTCCACTTT. Its protein is CASSYTRGGRRDSPLHF.

The genes are TRBV27 and TRBJ2-7, with TRBD1 matching over 7 bases. Trimming took 2 bases from V and 4 from J; bases not matched to a gene: 11. Germline assignment: CDR1 MNHEY and CDR2 SMNVEV (reference sequence). The CDR3 is 16 amino acids. CDR3 sequence reads: CASSLRWGRGYYEQYF. The CDR3 DNA follows: TGTGCCAGCAGTTTACGGTGGGGCAGGGGGTATTACGAGCAGTACTTC.

This clone was counted once. The chain recombines TRBV6-4 with TRBJ1-4; possibly TRBD1 for D (6 bases). V lost 2 bases to trimming and J lost 9 bases, with 16 bases between them. The CDR3 extends over 15 amino acids. Germline loops: CDR1 MRHNA, CDR2 SNTAGT. The CDR3 DNA reads as TGTGCCAGCAGTGACCTACAGGGAGGGGGAAAAAAACTGTTTTTT. Protein product: CASSDLQGGGKKLFF.

This clone was picked up a small number of times. The CDR3 region is CASSQQQSSGNTIYF. CDR3 sequence (DNA): TGCGCCAGCAGCCAGCAACAGAGCTCTGGAAACACCATATATTTT. The gene calls are TRBV4-1 and TRBJ1-3; unclear D gene. This CDR3 is 15 amino acids long. Germline assignment: CDR1 MGHRA and CDR2 YSYEKL. The V end was cut by 3 bases, the J end by 0 bases, with 9 bases between.

The chain carries TRBV12-3 or TRBV12-4 and TRBJ1-5; weak D call: TRBD1 (6 bases). The length of the CDR3 is 13 residues. Trimming removed 7 bases at V and 7 bases at J, with 14 bases between. CDR3 loop: CASTTGTSQPQHF. The CDR3 DNA reads as TGTGCCAGCACCACTGGGACAAGCCAGCCCCAGCATTTT.

The genes are TRBV14 and TRBJ1-1; D call uncertain. This CDR3 has 14 residues. The germline V gene encodes CDR1 SGHDN and CDR2 FVKESK. The ends were cut back, 0 bases at V and 3 bases at J, with 8 bases in the middle. The CDR3 loop reads CASSQEYSYTEAFF. The CDR3 coding sequence is TGTGCCAGCAGCCAAGAATACAGTTACACTGAAGCTTTCTTT.

The chain has TRBV20-1 and TRBJ2-1, with 15 bases that match TRBD2. The germline CDR1 and CDR2 sequences are DFQATT and SNEGSKA (reference sequence). The CDR3 loop spans 16 amino acids. V gave up 6 bases and J gave up 6 bases; unmatched junction bases: 9. In nucleotides, the CDR3 is TGCAGTGCGAGTCCCGGGACTAGCGGGAGGTTCAATGAGCAGTTCTTC. It yields the protein CSASPGTSGRFNEQFF.

The V and J genes are TRBV28 and TRBJ1-5, with TRBD1 matching over 7 bases. The germline V gene encodes CDR1 MDHEN and CDR2 SYDVKM. The length of the CDR3 is 14 residues. Trimming cost V 10 bases and J 3 bases; bases outside gene matches: 9. In nucleotides, the CDR3 is TGTGCCATAGAAACAGGGGAGGACAATCAGCCCCAGCATTTT. It translates to CAIETGEDNQPQHF.

This clone occurred once. The gene calls are TRBV11-2 and TRBJ2-1, with 8 bases identical to TRBD2. Germline assignment: CDR1 SGHAT and CDR2 FQNNGV. The CDR3 runs 15 residues. V lost 0 bases and J lost 4; bases outside the gene matches: 2. The DNA of the CDR3 is TGTGCCAGCAGCTTAGAACGGGAGGGGTACAATGAGCAGTTCTTC. Translating gives CASSLEREGYNEQFF.